Listed below are T cell receptor beta chains from one sample, sequenced in a study of neurological immune-mediated disorders. Via MiXCR, TCRdb re-called the 5' RACE reads, giving one row per CDR3 protein. The data contain about 30,000 distinct CDR3 sequences, 9% to 15% of them seen just once; the ten biggest clones take up approximately 7.8%. The sample taken for sequencing was PBMCs. These TCRs come from a man aged 55-75 years in good health. CDR3s include the opening cysteine and the closing phenylalanine or tryptophan. D genes are given only for firm matches. For some rows the clone size is stated as once, few or many, or as a class when expanded; others skip it.

DNA: -
CDR3: CASRSGLSSYEQYFGPGTEAFF
D: -
V: TRBV7-2
size: once
length: 22
J: TRBJ1-1

DNA: TGTGCCAGCAGTGACGGGGGATACGAGCAGTACTTC
CDR3: CASSDGGYEQYF
D: -
V: TRBV2
size: many
length: 12
J: TRBJ2-7

DNA: TGTGCCAGCAGCTCCGTAGGTAGCGGGGGAGCAGATACGCAGTATTTT
CDR3: CASSSVGSGGADTQYF
D: TRBD2
V: TRBV7-2
size: many
length: 16
J: TRBJ2-3

DNA: TGTGCCAGCAGCCTTGGGACAGGGGCTTGGGAGCAGTACTTC
CDR3: CASSLGTGAWEQYF
D: TRBD1
V: TRBV3-1
size: many
length: 14
J: TRBJ2-7

DNA: TGTGCCAGCAGTTTAGGACATTATAGCAATCAGCCCCAGCATTTT
CDR3: CASSLGHYSNQPQHF
D: -
V: TRBV12-3/TRBV12-4
size: few
length: 15
J: TRBJ1-5

DNA: TGTGCCAGCAGTTACTCATTTCGGCGGACAGGGATGAACGAGCAGTACTTC
CDR3: CASSYSFRRTGMNEQYF
D: TRBD1
V: TRBV6-2/TRBV6-3
size: many
length: 17
J: TRBJ2-7

DNA: TGTGCCAGCTGCCTTGGACTAGACTCCTACGAGCAGTACTTC
CDR3: CASCLGLDSYEQYF
D: TRBD2
V: TRBV7-2
size: few
length: 14
J: TRBJ2-7

DNA: TGCGCCAGCAGCTTGGGGGTTACACTCATGAACACTGAAGCTTTCTTT
CDR3: CASSLGVTLMNTEAFF
D: -
V: TRBV5-1
size: many
length: 16
J: TRBJ1-1

DNA: TGCGCCAGCAGCTTACTAGCGGAAGAGACCCAGTACTTC
CDR3: CASSLLAEETQYF
D: TRBD2
V: TRBV10-2
size: many
length: 13
J: TRBJ2-5

DNA: TGTGCCAGCAGTTTAGGTTTAACTCTAAACACCGGGGAGCTGTTTTTT
CDR3: CASSLGLTLNTGELFF
D: -
V: TRBV12-3/TRBV12-4
size: many
length: 16
J: TRBJ2-2

DNA: TGTGCCATCAGTGAGTCGATCGTGGCCGCTCGACTTGGAAACACCATATATTTT
CDR3: CAISESIVAARLGNTIYF
D: -
V: TRBV10-3
size: medium-sized
length: 18
J: TRBJ1-3

DNA: TGTGCCAGCAGCTCGGCCCACTCCTCTGGGGCCAACGTCCTGACTTTC
CDR3: CASSSAHSSGANVLTF
D: -
V: TRBV28
size: many
length: 16
J: TRBJ2-6

DNA: TGTGCCAGCAGCTCCGGGACTAGCGGGACCTACAATGAGCAGTTCTTC
CDR3: CASSSGTSGTYNEQFF
D: TRBD2
V: TRBV7-8
size: once
length: 16
J: TRBJ2-1

DNA: TGTGCCAGCAGCTTTGGCATACGACTAGCGGGAGACAATGAGCAGTTCTTC
CDR3: CASSFGIRLAGDNEQFF
D: TRBD2
V: TRBV13
size: many
length: 17
J: TRBJ2-1

DNA: TGTGCCAGCTCGCCCTTCTGGGGGGGGATTAGTGAAGCTTTCTTT
CDR3: CASSPFWGGISEAFF
D: -
V: TRBV7-8
size: many
length: 15
J: TRBJ1-1

DNA: TGTGCCAGCTCACCGGGGGTTTCTAGAGGGCAGCCCCAGCATTTT
CDR3: CASSPGVSRGQPQHF
D: -
V: TRBV18
size: many
length: 15
J: TRBJ1-5

DNA: TGTGCCAGCAGTTTAGAGGGGTCTGAAGCTTTCTTT
CDR3: CASSLEGSEAFF
D: -
V: TRBV12-3/TRBV12-4
size: many
length: 12
J: TRBJ1-1

DNA: TGTGCCAGCAGTTACTCAGCCGAGATGAACACTAAAGATTTCTTT
CDR3: CASSYSAEMNTKDFF
D: -
V: TRBV6-5
size: -
length: 15
J: TRBJ1-1

DNA: TGTGCCAGCAGCCCCTGGGACAGGGTTGTCTATGGCTACACCTTC
CDR3: CASSPWDRVVYGYTF
D: TRBD1
V: TRBV7-9
size: -
length: 15
J: TRBJ1-2

DNA: TGCGCCAGCAGCTGGGGCCCCTTTGGCCCCTCCTCGTACGAGCAGTACTTC
CDR3: CASSWGPFGPSSYEQYF
D: -
V: TRBV5-1
size: few
length: 17
J: TRBJ2-7

DNA: TGTGCCAGCAGTTTAACGGGAGGGCCTTGGAATGAGCAGTTCTTC
CDR3: CASSLTGGPWNEQFF
D: TRBD2
V: TRBV28
size: medium-sized
length: 15
J: TRBJ2-1

DNA: TGTGCCATCAGTGACCAGGGGGTTATGGGGGAGACCCAGTACTTC
CDR3: CAISDQGVMGETQYF
D: TRBD1
V: TRBV10-3
size: many
length: 15
J: TRBJ2-5

DNA: TGCGCCAGCAGCTTGGTCGCGGGGGGCCCTCCTGGCTTTAATGAGCAGTTCTTC
CDR3: CASSLVAGGPPGFNEQFF
D: TRBD2
V: TRBV5-1
size: many
length: 18
J: TRBJ2-1

DNA: TGCGCCAGCAGCTTGCCCAGGGGACACACCGGGGAGCTGTTTTTT
CDR3: CASSLPRGHTGELFF
D: -
V: TRBV5-1
size: many
length: 15
J: TRBJ2-2

DNA: TGTGCCAGCAGCTTACAGGGGGGCGGCGGTACCTACGAGCAGTACTTC
CDR3: CASSLQGGGGTYEQYF
D: -
V: TRBV7-2
size: many
length: 16
J: TRBJ2-7

DNA: TGTGCCAGCAGTCGGGACAGGGCTTCATATCAGCCCCAGCATTTT
CDR3: CASSRDRASYQPQHF
D: TRBD1
V: TRBV28
size: many
length: 15
J: TRBJ1-5

DNA: TGTGCCAGCAGCCAAGAAAGTGGTAGGGACGCGTTTTTT
CDR3: CASSQESGRDAFF
D: -
V: TRBV14
size: many
length: 13
J: TRBJ1-4

DNA: TGCGCCAGCAGCGGCGGTCCCTACGAGCAGTACTTC
CDR3: CASSGGPYEQYF
D: -
V: TRBV5-1
size: many
length: 12
J: TRBJ2-7

DNA: TGCAGTGCTAGATGGACTAGCGGGGGGTACGAGCAGTACTTC
CDR3: CSARWTSGGYEQYF
D: TRBD2
V: TRBV20-1
size: many
length: 14
J: TRBJ2-7

DNA: TGTGCCAGCAGCTTAGTCGTGCTCAACACTGAAGCTTTCTTT
CDR3: CASSLVVLNTEAFF
D: -
V: TRBV11-2
size: few
length: 14
J: TRBJ1-1

DNA: TGTGCCAGCAGTCCGACCGGGTACTCCTACGAGCAGTACTTC
CDR3: CASSPTGYSYEQYF
D: -
V: TRBV6-5
size: many
length: 14
J: TRBJ2-7

DNA: TGTGCCAGCAGTTTCTCAGCACTAGCCTACGAGCAGTACTTC
CDR3: CASSFSALAYEQYF
D: -
V: TRBV12-3/TRBV12-4
size: many
length: 14
J: TRBJ2-7

DNA: TGTGCCAGCAGTTTCTTAGGACTAGTATCGGCCCAGTACTTC
CDR3: CASSFLGLVSAQYF
D: TRBD2
V: TRBV28
size: many
length: 14
J: TRBJ2-5

DNA: TGTGCCAGCAGTCCCAGCCCCAGGGGCGTGAGCTCCTACGAGCAGTACTTC
CDR3: CASSPSPRGVSSYEQYF
D: -
V: TRBV6-5
size: few
length: 17
J: TRBJ2-7

DNA: TGTGCCAGCCCCCCCCGGGGCGAACCCTACGAGCAGTACTTC
CDR3: CASPPRGEPYEQYF
D: -
V: TRBV7-9
size: many
length: 14
J: TRBJ2-7

DNA: TGTGCCAGCAGTCCCAAGAGGGACAATGAGCAGTTCTTC
CDR3: CASSPKRDNEQFF
D: -
V: TRBV27
size: many
length: 13
J: TRBJ2-1

DNA: TGTGCCAGCAGCTTAGCCGGGATGCCGCCCTACGAGCAGTACTTC
CDR3: CASSLAGMPPYEQYF
D: -
V: TRBV7-2
size: many
length: 15
J: TRBJ2-7

DNA: TGTGCCAGCAGCGCGGGGGAGGTAAGGACTGAAGCTTTCTTT
CDR3: CASSAGEVRTEAFF
D: -
V: TRBV3-1
size: few
length: 14
J: TRBJ1-1

DNA: TGTGCCAGCAGCTTAGTGGCAGGGGGGACAGGGGACACTGAAGCTTTCTTT
CDR3: CASSLVAGGTGDTEAFF
D: TRBD1
V: TRBV7-9
size: many
length: 17
J: TRBJ1-1

DNA: TGTGCCAGCAGCTTAGTCCCAGATACGCAGTATTTT
CDR3: CASSLVPDTQYF
D: -
V: TRBV7-2
size: many
length: 12
J: TRBJ2-3

DNA: TGTGCCAGCAAGGAGGGGAGGGATACTGAAGCTTTCTTT
CDR3: CASKEGRDTEAFF
D: -
V: TRBV7-3
size: many
length: 13
J: TRBJ1-1

DNA: TGTGCCAGCAGTTTAGGTGGGCGGAAGGAAAAACTGTTTTTT
CDR3: CASSLGGRKEKLFF
D: -
V: TRBV12-3/TRBV12-4
size: -
length: 14
J: TRBJ1-4

DNA: TGCGCCAGCAGCTGGTCTAGCCGGACTTTTGAGACCCAGTACTTC
CDR3: CASSWSSRTFETQYF
D: -
V: TRBV5-1
size: -
length: 15
J: TRBJ2-5

DNA: TGTGCCAGCAGCATAGAGGGGGAGCTGTTTTTT
CDR3: CASSIEGELFF
D: -
V: TRBV7-6
size: many
length: 11
J: TRBJ2-2

DNA: TGTGCCAGCAGCTTACAAATACAGGCCAATCAGCCCCAGCATTTT
CDR3: CASSLQIQANQPQHF
D: -
V: TRBV7-2
size: many
length: 15
J: TRBJ1-5

DNA: TGTGCCAGCAGCTTAGATGCAGGGCTAGGGACCCAGTACTTC
CDR3: CASSLDAGLGTQYF
D: -
V: TRBV7-2
size: many
length: 14
J: TRBJ2-5

DNA: TGTGCCAGCAGCTTAAACAGGGGACGGGAGACCCAGTACTTC
CDR3: CASSLNRGRETQYF
D: TRBD1
V: TRBV7-2
size: few
length: 14
J: TRBJ2-5

DNA: TGTGCCAGCAGACCGGGGAGGAACTATGGCTACACCTTC
CDR3: CASRPGRNYGYTF
D: -
V: TRBV5-6
size: medium-sized
length: 13
J: TRBJ1-2

DNA: TGTGCCAGCAGCCAGGCGCCGGGGAGGAATGAGCAGTTCTTC
CDR3: CASSQAPGRNEQFF
D: -
V: TRBV3-1
size: many
length: 14
J: TRBJ2-1

DNA: TGTGCCAGCAGCTTTTCGGGACAGGGCGGGGGGGAGCTGTTTTTT
CDR3: CASSFSGQGGGELFF
D: TRBD1
V: TRBV11-2
size: few
length: 15
J: TRBJ2-2

DNA: TGTGCCAGCCGCCCACTCGAGGGCCCCGATACGCAGTATTTT
CDR3: CASRPLEGPDTQYF
D: -
V: TRBV7-2
size: many
length: 14
J: TRBJ2-3

DNA: TGTGCCAGCAGTTATGAAGATACGCAGTATTTT
CDR3: CASSYEDTQYF
D: -
V: TRBV2
size: many
length: 11
J: TRBJ2-3

DNA: TGTGCCAGCAGTTTAGCGGAAGATACGCAGTATTTT
CDR3: CASSLAEDTQYF
D: -
V: TRBV12-3/TRBV12-4
size: -
length: 12
J: TRBJ2-3

DNA: TGTGCCAGCAGCTTGAGGCAGGGCGCGGGGGATGAGCAGTTCTTC
CDR3: CASSLRQGAGDEQFF
D: TRBD2
V: TRBV5-5
size: many
length: 15
J: TRBJ2-1

DNA: TGTGCCAGCAGGGGGGGACGGAATAACAATGAAGCTTTCTTT
CDR3: CASRGGRNNNEAFF
D: -
V: TRBV12-3/TRBV12-4
size: -
length: 14
J: TRBJ1-1

DNA: TGCGCCAGCAGCCAAAGGGGGCGTTACAGGGGACAGCCCCAGCATTTT
CDR3: CASSQRGRYRGQPQHF
D: TRBD1
V: TRBV4-3
size: many
length: 16
J: TRBJ1-5

DNA: TGCAGTGCTGGCCTAGCGGGCACAGATACGCAGTATTTT
CDR3: CSAGLAGTDTQYF
D: TRBD2
V: TRBV20-1
size: many
length: 13
J: TRBJ2-3

DNA: TGTGCCAGCAGCTGGCGGGAGGGCCACACCGGGGAGCTGTTTTTT
CDR3: CASSWREGHTGELFF
D: TRBD2
V: TRBV7-9
size: many
length: 15
J: TRBJ2-2